What follows are 19 T cell receptor beta chains derived from one specimen sequenced in a study of cytomegalovirus exposure and HLA in healthy donors. Primers included in the PCR were 60 Vbeta and 13 Jbeta primers. Generated by immunoSEQ multiplex PCR, the TCRdb table keeps only in-frame clones and is missing some. The table shows tens of thousands of clones, with 75% to 80% occurring only once. Sequenced sample: PBMCs. The receptors here all came from a young man in good health and CMV-seronegative.

The chain has TRBV5-8 and TRBJ2-3; D possibly corresponds to TRBD2 (6 bases). The CDR3 contains 14 residues. Trimming took off 0 bases at V and 3 bases at J, with 8 bases between the two ends. Germline assignment: CDR1 SGHTS and CDR2 YDEGEE. CDR3 sequence: CASSLAGGTDTQYF. CDR3 coding DNA: TGTGCCAGCAGCTTGGCCGGGGGAACAGATACGCAGTATTTT.

V gene TRBV5-6 combines with J gene TRBJ2-1, with TRBD1 matching over 8 bases. The V gene end was trimmed by 4 bases and the J gene end by 1 base; junction bases not matched to a gene: 7. Germline-derived CDR1 and CDR2 are SGHDT and YYEEEE. This CDR3 is 16 amino acids long. DNA for the CDR3: TGTGCCAGCAGCATGACAGGGGCCCCTTCCTACAATGAGCAGTTCTTC. Its translation is CASSMTGAPSYNEQFF.

The rearrangement links TRBV5-1 to TRBJ2-7; a weak D match, TRBD1 (6 bases). Per the germline V gene, CDR1 is SGHRS and CDR2 is YFSETQ. With 3 bases removed from V and 3 bases from J, the gap between germline ends came to 16 bases. This CDR3 is built from 15 residues. CDR3: CASSYPKQGLYEQYF. Written as DNA, the CDR3 is TGCGCCAGCAGCTATCCCAAACAGGGTCTCTACGAGCAGTACTTC.

This rearrangement joins TRBV14 to TRBJ1-2; TRBD1 matches 8 bases. This CDR3 comprises 14 residues. J lost 7 bases, V lost 7 bases, and 11 bases had no gene match. The germline CDR1 and CDR2 sequences are SGHDN and FVKESK. CDR3 residues: CASTRSGGAFGYTF. CDR3 bases: TGTGCCAGCACCCGATCAGGGGGCGCTTTTGGCTACACCTTC.

This chain connects TRBV19 to TRBJ2-1, with TRBD2 matching 10 bases. The junction had 5 bases not matched to a gene; V was cut back by 0 bases and J by 9 bases. CDR1 is LNHDA and CDR2 is SQIVND in the germline V gene (reference sequence). The CDR3 totals 15 residues. CDR3 sequence (DNA): TGTGCCAGTAGTATAGACCTAGCGGGAGTTACTGAGCAGTTCTTC. Its protein product is CASSIDLAGVTEQFF.

Concerning this clone itself: A read error may account for a junction end that differs from germline. V is TRBV7-2 and J is TRBJ2-7; perhaps TRBD1 as D (5 bases). The CDR3 spans 13 residues. Germline lookup yields CDR1 SGHTA and CDR2 FQGNSA. The CDR3: CASSWKGSSEQYF. CDR3 DNA sequence: TGTGCCAGCAGCTGGAAGGGGTCCTCCGAGCAGTACTTC.

The chain links TRBV5-6 to TRBJ1-3; the D gene is possibly TRBD1 (5 bases). Germline assignment: CDR1 SGHDT and CDR2 YYEEEE. Trimming removed 1 base at V and 2 bases at J, with 13 bases between. CDR3 length: 16 residues. The CDR3 coding sequence is TGTGCCAGCAGCTTGTTGGGAAGGGGCACTGGAAACACCATATATTTT. Residues: CASSLLGRGTGNTIYF.

The V gene is TRBV21-1, the J gene TRBJ2-7; the table's D gene call, TRBD1, was not cross checked with the DNA. TRBV21-1 is marked as a pseudogene. The CDR3 runs 13 residues. The CDR3 region has the DNA TGTGCCAGCAGCAAAGGGACAGGGGGCGAGCAGTACTTC. This sequence encodes CASSKGTGGEQYF.

V is TRBV5-1 and J is TRBJ1-4, with 8 bases aligning to TRBD1. V lost 2 bases to trimming and J lost 7 bases; unmatched junction nucleotides: 4. Germline values: CDR1 SGHRS, CDR2 YFSETQ. There are 14 residues in the CDR3. The CDR3 sequence is CASSLQGVSEKLFF. CDR3 nucleotide sequence: TGCGCCAGCAGCTTACAGGGGGTTTCTGAAAAACTGTTTTTT.

This clone was observed a handful of times. Within the sample, other DNA sequences also encode this same CDR3. The rearrangement links TRBV19 to TRBJ2-2, with D maybe TRBD2 (6 bases). This CDR3 has 13 residues. V gave up 6 bases and J gave up 1 base, with 6 bases separating them. The V gene's germline CDR1 is LNHDA and CDR2 SQIVND (reference sequence). CDR3 residues: CASSGGNTGELFF. CDR3 coding DNA: TGTGCCAGTAGCGGGGGGAACACCGGGGAGCTGTTTTTT.

The chain employs TRBV19 and TRBJ2-1; 12 bases fit TRBD2. V shed 5 bases and J 7 bases; nucleotides not matched to a gene: 6. This CDR3 is 15 amino acids long. Germline lookup yields CDR1 LNHDA and CDR2 SQIVND (reference sequence). The CDR3 region has the DNA TGTGCCAGTAGTTCCCTAGCGGGAGGGCGAAATGAGCAGTTCTTC. Its protein is CASSSLAGGRNEQFF.

This clone was observed a single time. The rearrangement joins TRBV28 to TRBJ2-4, with D tentatively TRBD2 (6 bases). V was clipped by 3 bases and J by 7 bases, with 19 bases between them. The length of the CDR3 is 16 residues. In germline, CDR1 is MDHEN, CDR2 SYDVKM. The CDR3: CASSFRGILGRNIQYF. The CDR3 DNA is TGTGCCAGCAGTTTTCGCGGGATCCTAGGGAGGAACATTCAGTACTTC.

This clone was seen just once. This chain connects TRBV28 to TRBJ1-1, with TRBD1 matching 9 bases. The V and J ends lost 3 bases and 1 base, in that order; junction bases with no gene match: 6. The CDR3 spans 16 residues. CDR1 is MDHEN and CDR2 is SYDVKM in the germline V gene. Written as DNA, the CDR3 is TGTGCCAGCAGTTTCCTAAGGGACAGGGCGAACACTGAAGCTTTCTTT. It translates to CASSFLRDRANTEAFF.

The chain is built from TRBV9 and TRBJ2-3; D possibly corresponds to TRBD2 (5 bases). CDR1 and CDR2 (germline): SGDLS, YYNGEE. The CDR3 runs to 16 residues. Trimming removed 3 bases at V and 3 bases at J, with 17 bases between. In DNA form, the CDR3 reads TGTGCCAGCAGCGCCCTCCCCTTATCGGGGACAGATACGCAGTATTTT. It is translated as CASSALPLSGTDTQYF. Variable domain in full (rest from reference TRBV9 and TRBJ2-3): DSGVTQTPKHLITATGQRVTLRCSPRSGDLSVYWYQQSLDQGLQFLIQYYNGEERAKGNILERFSAQQFPDLHSELNLSSLELGDSALYFCASSALPLSGTDTQYFGPGTRLTVL.

The chain couples TRBV30 to TRBJ2-1, with 8 bases matching TRBD2. V trimming: 1 base; J trimming: 6 bases; junction bases outside the gene matches: 5. Germline values: CDR1 GTSNPN, CDR2 SVGIG (reference sequence). The CDR3 has 14 residues. CDR3 DNA sequence: TGTGCCTGGAGTGGACGGGGGGGGGTCAATGAGCAGTTCTTC. As protein: CAWSGRGGVNEQFF.

This chain joins TRBV6-6 and TRBJ1-1, with D maybe TRBD1 (5 bases). Germline V CDR1 and CDR2: MNHNY, SVGAGI (reference sequence). The CDR3 is made up of 13 amino acids. With 9 bases removed from V and 1 base from J, the gap between germline ends came to 12 bases. CDR3 sequence (DNA): TGTGCCAGTACTATCGGACAGAACACTGAAGCTTTCTTT. Its translation is CASTIGQNTEAFF.

CDR3 protein: CASSLGLAGVGTQYF. For the CDR3, the DNA is TGTGCCAGCAGCTTAGGCCTAGCGGGAGTTGGGACCCAGTACTTC. This rearrangement joins TRBV11-2 to TRBJ2-5; 10 positions match TRBD2. Germline-derived CDR1 and CDR2 are SGHAT and FQNNGV. The CDR3 is 15 residues long. The V segment lost 1 base and the J segment 7 bases; nucleotides outside the gene matches: 6.

The rearrangement joins TRBV28 to TRBJ2-1, with 8 positions matching TRBD1. Germline values: CDR1 MDHEN, CDR2 SYDVKM. The V segment lost 8 bases and the J segment 5 bases; nucleotides outside the gene matches: 11. This CDR3 spans 15 amino acids. In DNA form, the CDR3 reads TGTGCCAGCCTCCACCCAGGGGGCTTCCACAATGAGCAGTTCTTC. It yields the protein CASLHPGGFHNEQFF.

A few counts support this clone. The V call is TRBV27, the J call TRBJ1-6, with D perhaps TRBD1 (6 bases). Per germline, CDR1 MNHEY and CDR2 SMNVEV (reference sequence). Trimming cost V 0 bases and J 7 bases, with 7 bases left between them. The CDR3 has 14 amino acids. The CDR3 DNA reads as TGTGCCAGCAGTTTATCGAGGGGGAATTCACCCCTCCACTTT. Amino acids: CASSLSRGNSPLHF.